A selection of T cell receptor beta chains follows, all from one sample in a study of response to subunit inactivated influenza vaccine. Using its own MiXCR run on the RT-PCR reads, TCRdb lists one record per CDR3 protein. The data hold roughly 460,000 distinct CDR3 sequences, with roughly 9.7% observed a single time. The material was PBMCs from blood, obtained roughly 45 days after vaccination. Every receptor here comes from a man aged 45-65 years who received an inactivated influenza vaccine. Each CDR3 is given with its conserved first and last residue. Each record gives: V gene, J gene, D gene, clone size, CDR3 DNA, CDR3 protein. D genes are given only for firm matches. Clone size, where shown, is once, few, many, or a class for clones that have expanded.

TRBV6-1	TRBJ1-1	NA	NA	TGTGCCAGCAGTGTGGGCCGATGGGGGAACACTGAAGCTTTCTTT	CASSVGRWGNTEAFF
TRBV7-2	TRBJ2-2	TRBD1	NA	TGTGCCAGCAGCCACGACAGGGGCGGAACCGGGGAGCTGTTTTTT	CASSHDRGGTGELFF
TRBV12-3/TRBV12-4	TRBJ2-3	NA	NA	TGTGCCACCCAAGTTTCTTGGGGCACAGATACGCAGTATTTT	CATQVSWGTDTQYF
TRBV20-1	TRBJ2-1	TRBD2	many	TGCAGTGCTAGAGTGGGGACTAGCGCCTACAATGAGCAGTTCTTC	CSARVGTSAYNEQFF
TRBV20-1	TRBJ2-3	NA	many	TGCAGTGCTAGACTTGTTCCGACAGGCAGGGCAGATACGCAGTATTTT	CSARLVPTGRADTQYF
TRBV11-1	TRBJ2-6	NA	few	TGTGCCAGCAGTCGTGAGGCCAGGCTGACTCAGAGCTCTGGGGCCAACGTCCTGACTTTC	CASSREARLTQSSGANVLTF
TRBV7-8	TRBJ1-3	NA	few	TGTGCCAGCAGCCCCCAAGGGGGGCTTCTTGGAAACACCATATATTTT	CASSPQGGLLGNTIYF
TRBV20-1	TRBJ2-7	TRBD1	few	TGCAGTGCTAGAGTCCCGGACAGGGCCCACGGCGAGCAGTACTTC	CSARVPDRAHGEQYF
TRBV5-1	TRBJ1-1	TRBD1	NA	TGCGCCAGCAGCTCACAGGGGGTAAGCACTGAAGCTTTCTTT	CASSSQGVSTEAFF
TRBV25-1	TRBJ2-3	NA	NA	TGTGCCAGCAGTGAGGGGTGGGGTGGCGCAGATACGCAGTATTTT	CASSEGWGGADTQYF
TRBV12-3/TRBV12-4	TRBJ1-2	NA	NA	TGTGCCAGCAGCCGAGAGGGGGGTAGGGACTATGGCTACACCTTC	CASSREGGRDYGYTF
TRBV7-9	TRBJ2-3	TRBD2	few	TGTGCCAGCAGCCCGACTAGCGGGATCTTAGATACGCAGTATTTT	CASSPTSGILDTQYF
TRBV7-2	TRBJ1-3	NA	few	TGTGCCAGCAGCTTATGGGTGACGGACAGAAACACCATATATTTT	CASSLWVTDRNTIYF
TRBV6-1	TRBJ2-5	TRBD2	many	TGTGCCAGCAGCCCCTCCAGCGGGGGGTTCCAAGAGACCCAGTACTTC	CASSPSSGGFQETQYF
TRBV20-1	TRBJ1-2	NA	few	TGCAGTGCTAGCTCTGGGAGTCGCCTTGGCTACACCTTC	CSASSGSRLGYTF
TRBV11-1	TRBJ2-3	TRBD2	NA	TGTGCCAGCATCCCTCGACTAGCGGGAGTGTCGACAGATACGCAGTATTTT	CASIPRLAGVSTDTQYF
TRBV14	TRBJ2-1	NA	NA	TGTGCCAGCAGCCAAGATTTGCTCGCACTCGAGCAGTTCTTC	CASSQDLLALEQFF
TRBV7-6	TRBJ2-3	NA	NA	TGTGCCAGCAGCTTAGGGGACACAGGGCAAAAGCAGTATTTT	CASSLGDTGQKQYF
TRBV7-2	TRBJ2-1	NA	NA	TGTGCCAGCCATCGAGGAGGTTATGAGCAGTTCTTC	CASHRGGYEQFF
TRBV18	TRBJ1-1	NA	NA	TGTGCCAGCTCACCACCGAACCTGCATAACATGAACACTGAAGCTTTCTTT	CASSPPNLHNMNTEAFF
TRBV5-1	TRBJ1-5	TRBD1	NA	TGCGCCAGCAGCCAGAGACAGGGGAATCAGCCCCAGCATTTT	CASSQRQGNQPQHF
TRBV6-2/TRBV6-3	TRBJ1-2	NA	many	TGTGCCAGCAGTCTTTACAGCCAACCTTATGGCTACACCTTC	CASSLYSQPYGYTF
TRBV5-1	TRBJ2-7	NA	NA	TGCGCCAGCAGCTTGGGGACCTCCCTCGAGCAGTACTTC	CASSLGTSLEQYF
TRBV5-1	TRBJ2-3	NA	few	TGCGCCAGCAGCCCCCGCAGGGGCGCGACGACACCAGATACGCAGTATTTT	CASSPRRGATTPDTQYF
TRBV5-1	TRBJ1-4	NA	NA	TGCGCCAGCAGCTTGGGGACAGCAACTAATGAAAAACTGTTTTTT	CASSLGTATNEKLFF
TRBV12-3/TRBV12-4	TRBJ1-1	TRBD1	many	TGTGCCAGCAGCCGGGGACAGGGGGTGGTTGAAGCTTTCTTT	CASSRGQGVVEAFF
TRBV9	TRBJ1-1	TRBD1	few	TGTGCCAGCAACCCCATCCCAGGGGGCACTGAAGCTTTCTTT	CASNPIPGGTEAFF
TRBV12-3/TRBV12-4	TRBJ2-2	NA	NA	TGTGCCAGCAGGAGCAGCGCTTGGGACACCGGGGAGCTGTTTTTT	CASRSSAWDTGELFF
TRBV7-2	TRBJ1-6	TRBD1	many	TGTGCCAGCAGCTTACTCGGACAGGGTGGAAAGAATTCACCCCTCCACTTT	CASSLLGQGGKNSPLHF
TRBV6-1	TRBJ2-3	TRBD2	few	TGTGCCAGCAGGTGGACTAGCGGGGGGGCCCAAGATACGCAGTATTTT	CASRWTSGGAQDTQYF
TRBV7-2	TRBJ1-5	NA	few	TGTGCCAGCAGCTCCCTCCCGCTTAGGACGGCCCAGCATTTT	CASSSLPLRTAQHF
TRBV20-1	TRBJ2-7	TRBD2	NA	TGCAGTGTACTCGGGACTAGCGGGAGAGGCTACGAGCAGTACTTC	CSVLGTSGRGYEQYF
TRBV6-5	TRBJ2-3	TRBD1	few	TGTGCCAGCGTTGGCGGACAGGGAAGCACAGATACGCAGTATTTT	CASVGGQGSTDTQYF
TRBV12-3/TRBV12-4	TRBJ2-3	TRBD2	NA	TGTGCCAGCAGTTCGCCGGGACTAGCGACAGCAACGCAGTATTTT	CASSSPGLATATQYF
TRBV20-1	TRBJ2-1	TRBD2	many	TGCAGTGCAACGGGACTAGCGGGAGCTAACTACAATGAGCAGTTCTTC	CSATGLAGANYNEQFF
TRBV4-2	TRBJ2-7	TRBD1	few	TGTGCCAGCAGCCCCGGCGTAGGGGGCGGATACGAGCAGTACTTC	CASSPGVGGGYEQYF
TRBV10-3	TRBJ2-7	NA	NA	TGTGCCATCAGCCAGGAGGTTGGGGCCGAGCAGTACTTC	CAISQEVGAEQYF
TRBV4-2	TRBJ2-3	TRBD2	many	TGTGCCAGCAGCCAACTAGCGGGGGACACAGATACGCAGTATTTT	CASSQLAGDTDTQYF
TRBV20-1	TRBJ2-3	TRBD1	NA	TGCAGTGCTCTCCAGGGGGCCGTCATCTCAGATACGCAGTATTTT	CSALQGAVISDTQYF
TRBV12-3/TRBV12-4	TRBJ2-5	NA	many	TGTGCCAGCAGTACAGGGGAGACCCAGTACTTC	CASSTGETQYF
TRBV20-1	TRBJ2-7	NA	many	TGCAGTGCTAGTACGGGGGAGCGGCAGTACTTC	CSASTGERQYF
TRBV12-3/TRBV12-4	TRBJ2-1	NA	few	TGTGCCAGCAGCGACCGTGCGTACAATGAGCAGTTCTTC	CASSDRAYNEQFF
TRBV11-2	TRBJ2-1	NA	few	TGTGCCAGCAGCCGCCTCTATACCACCCGCCCCAATGAGCAGTTCTTC	CASSRLYTTRPNEQFF
TRBV20-1	TRBJ2-3	TRBD2	few	TGCAGTGCTACCCTGGCGGGAGTTTCAGATACGCAGTATTTT	CSATLAGVSDTQYF
TRBV20-1	TRBJ2-5	TRBD2	few	TGCAGTGCTAGGAGCCTCAGGACTAGCGGGGTACAAGAGACCCAGTACTTC	CSARSLRTSGVQETQYF
TRBV12-3/TRBV12-4	TRBJ1-2	NA	NA	TGTGCCAGCAGATCGGACTGGAACTATGGCTACACCTTC	CASRSDWNYGYTF
TRBV4-2	TRBJ1-1	NA	few	TGTGCCAGCAGCCAAGAGAAAAGGAACACTGAAGCTTTCTTT	CASSQEKRNTEAFF
TRBV7-2	TRBJ1-3	NA	many	TGTGCCAGCAGCTTAGTCAGTAGGTCTGGAAACACCATATATTTT	CASSLVSRSGNTIYF
TRBV7-3	TRBJ1-6	NA	NA	TGTGCCAGCAGCTTAAAAGGGGGGAAGTTTAATAATTCACCCCTCCACTTT	CASSLKGGKFNNSPLHF
TRBV27	TRBJ2-7	TRBD2	many	TGTGCCAGCAGTTTATCCGGGAGGTTCTACGAGCAGTACTTC	CASSLSGRFYEQYF
TRBV5-5	TRBJ2-5	TRBD1	NA	TGTGCCAGCAGCTTGTTCTGGGACAGCTTTCAAGAGACCCAGTACTTC	CASSLFWDSFQETQYF
TRBV20-1	TRBJ2-3	NA	NA	TGCAGTGCCTCAAGGCAGGGGACGCAGTATTTT	CSASRQGTQYF
TRBV6-2/TRBV6-3	TRBJ2-1	TRBD1	NA	TGTGCCAGCAGTTACATCGGGACAGGGCTAGATGAGCAGTTCTTC	CASSYIGTGLDEQFF
TRBV6-5	TRBJ2-7	TRBD2	NA	TGTGCCAGCAGTTCTCCAAAGCGGGACCTTTACGAGCAGTACTTC	CASSSPKRDLYEQYF
TRBV20-1	TRBJ2-7	NA	few	TGCAGTGCTAGGGGAGTCCCGTTGAGCTCCTACGAGCAGTACTTC	CSARGVPLSSYEQYF